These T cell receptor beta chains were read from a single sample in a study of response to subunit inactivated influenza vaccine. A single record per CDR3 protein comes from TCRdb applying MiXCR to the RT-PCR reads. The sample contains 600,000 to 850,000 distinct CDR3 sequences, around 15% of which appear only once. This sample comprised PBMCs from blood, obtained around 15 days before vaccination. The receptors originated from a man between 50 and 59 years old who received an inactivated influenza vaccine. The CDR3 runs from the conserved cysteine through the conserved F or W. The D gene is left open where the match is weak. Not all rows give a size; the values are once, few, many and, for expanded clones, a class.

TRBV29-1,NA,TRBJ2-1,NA,CSELESYNEQFF,TGCAGCGAACTAGAGTCCTACAATGAGCAGTTCTTC
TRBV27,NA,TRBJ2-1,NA,CASSLSILPGGEQFF,TGTGCCAGCAGTTTATCGATTCTCCCCGGAGGTGAGCAGTTCTTC
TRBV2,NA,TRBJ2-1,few,CASISGRLWFF,TGTGCCAGCATTTCCGGGAGATTATGGTTCTTC
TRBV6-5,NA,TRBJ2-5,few,CASSYSYGLQETQYF,TGTGCCAGCAGTTACTCGTATGGACTACAAGAGACCCAGTACTTC
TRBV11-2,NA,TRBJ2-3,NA,CASSLLAATLTDTQYF,TGTGCCAGCAGCTTATTGGCTGCTACACTCACAGATACGCAGTATTTT
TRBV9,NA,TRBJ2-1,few,CASSVEGGANEQFF,TGTGCCAGCAGCGTAGAGGGGGGTGCCAATGAGCAGTTCTTC
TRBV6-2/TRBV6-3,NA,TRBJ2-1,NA,CASSYRLSEQFF,TGTGCCAGCAGTTACAGGTTATCTGAGCAGTTCTTC
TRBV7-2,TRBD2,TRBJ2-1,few,CASSTQLAGGNEQFF,TGTGCCAGCAGCACACAACTAGCGGGGGGCAATGAGCAGTTCTTC
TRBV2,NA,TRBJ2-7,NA,CASNLVQGSHEQYF,TGTGCCAGCAATTTGGTTCAGGGTTCTCACGAGCAGTACTTC
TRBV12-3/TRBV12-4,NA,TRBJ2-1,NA,CASSLVWGGDEQFF,TGTGCCAGCAGTTTGGTCTGGGGAGGCGATGAGCAGTTCTTC
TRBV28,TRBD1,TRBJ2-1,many,CASSYRDRGQIYNEQFF,TGTGCCAGCAGTTACCGGGACAGGGGGCAAATCTACAATGAGCAGTTCTTC
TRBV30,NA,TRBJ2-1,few,CAWETGMNEQFF,TGTGCCTGGGAAACAGGGATGAATGAGCAGTTCTTC
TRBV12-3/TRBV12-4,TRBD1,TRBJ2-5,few,CASGGDRGDPETQYF,TGTGCCAGCGGGGGGGACAGGGGTGATCCAGAGACCCAGTACTTC
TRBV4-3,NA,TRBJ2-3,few,CASSQDWQLRSSTDTQYF,TGCGCCAGCAGCCAAGACTGGCAGCTTCGTTCTAGCACAGATACGCAGTATTTT
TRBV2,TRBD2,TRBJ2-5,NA,CASSEVVSGRALGETQYF,TGTGCCAGCAGTGAGGTGGTTAGCGGGAGGGCCCTCGGGGAGACCCAGTACTTC
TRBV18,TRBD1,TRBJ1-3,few,CASSPPSVDRAVSGNTIYF,TGTGCCAGCTCACCACCCTCTGTGGACAGGGCAGTCTCTGGAAACACCATATATTTT
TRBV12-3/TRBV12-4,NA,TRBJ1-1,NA,CASRLGRGTEAFF,TGTGCCAGCAGACTCGGTAGGGGCACTGAAGCTTTCTTT
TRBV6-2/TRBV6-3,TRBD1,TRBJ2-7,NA,CASSYGGTGRYEQYF,TGTGCCAGCAGTTACGGGGGGACAGGCCGCTACGAGCAGTACTTC
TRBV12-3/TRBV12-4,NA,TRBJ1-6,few,CASSLQGVLHNSPLHF,TGTGCCAGCAGTTTACAGGGTGTGCTTCATAATTCACCCCTCCACTTT
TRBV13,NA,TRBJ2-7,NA,CASSLGRTGISYEQYF,TGTGCCAGCAGCTTAGGGCGGACTGGGATCTCCTACGAGCAGTACTTC
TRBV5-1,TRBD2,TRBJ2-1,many,CASSVASGSYNEQFF,TGCGCCAGCAGCGTGGCTAGCGGCTCCTACAATGAGCAGTTCTTC
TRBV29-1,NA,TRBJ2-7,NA,CSVSPHGVYEQYF,TGCAGCGTTAGTCCGCACGGGGTCTACGAGCAGTACTTC
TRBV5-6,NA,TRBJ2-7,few,CASSSPGAYEQYF,TGTGCCAGCAGCTCTCCGGGGGCCTACGAGCAGTACTTC
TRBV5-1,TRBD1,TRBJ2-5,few,CASSLGPPTGWETQYF,TGCGCCAGCAGCTTGGGACCCCCGACAGGGTGGGAGACCCAGTACTTC
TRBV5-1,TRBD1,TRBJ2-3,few,CASSWGQRGTDTQYF,TGCGCCAGCAGCTGGGGACAGCGAGGCACAGATACGCAGTATTTT
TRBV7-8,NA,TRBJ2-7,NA,CASSFPVPYEQYF,TGTGCCAGCAGCTTCCCGGTTCCCTACGAGCAGTACTTC
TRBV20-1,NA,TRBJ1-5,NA,CSAKVPVSNQPQHF,TGCAGTGCTAAGGTTCCCGTTAGCAATCAGCCCCAGCATTTT
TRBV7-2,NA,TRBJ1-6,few,CASSLGSGFQGSPLHF,TGTGCCAGCAGCTTAGGGAGTGGATTTCAGGGTTCACCCCTCCACTTT
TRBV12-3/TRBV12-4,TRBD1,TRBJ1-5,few,CASSFRGQGSQPQHF,TGTGCCAGCAGTTTCAGGGGACAGGGGAGTCAGCCCCAGCATTTT
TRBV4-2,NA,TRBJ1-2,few,CASSQDRVGNYGYTF,TGTGCCAGCAGCCAAGATCGGGTTGGGAACTATGGCTACACCTTC
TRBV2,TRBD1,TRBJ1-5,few,CASSKGTVQGGQPQHF,TGTGCCAGCTCTAAGGGGACAGTCCAGGGCGGCCAGCCCCAGCATTTT
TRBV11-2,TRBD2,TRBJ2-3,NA,CAARDLAGPDTQYF,TGTGCCGCCCGGGACTTAGCGGGGCCAGATACGCAGTATTTT
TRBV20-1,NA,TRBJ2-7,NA,CSARVSRSYEQYF,TGCAGTGCTAGAGTTAGTAGGTCCTACGAGCAGTACTTC
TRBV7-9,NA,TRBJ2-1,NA,CASSLAVTGWNEQFF,TGTGCCAGCAGCTTAGCGGTAACTGGCTGGAATGAGCAGTTCTTC
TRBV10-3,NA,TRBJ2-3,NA,CAISVTRTDTQYF,TGTGCCATCAGCGTGACTCGCACAGATACGCAGTATTTT
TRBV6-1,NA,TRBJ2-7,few,CASSPGQEHPYEQYF,TGTGCCAGCAGCCCCGGGCAGGAGCACCCCTACGAGCAGTACTTC
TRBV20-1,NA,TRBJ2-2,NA,CSVVRGEAGGELFF,TGCAGTGTTGTGCGCGGAGAAGCGGGCGGGGAGCTGTTTTTT
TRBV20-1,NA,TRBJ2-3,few,CSQAKGTDTQYF,TGCAGTCAGGCCAAGGGCACAGATACGCAGTATTTT